A selection of T cell receptor beta chains follows, all from one sample in a study of blood T cell repertoires in COVID-19. Generated by immunoSEQ multiplex PCR, the TCRdb table keeps only in-frame clones and is missing some. This sample has 70,000 to 85,000 clones, with more than 70% found just once. Sequencing was carried out using peripheral blood. These receptors were taken from an elderly man with active or convalescent COVID-19. Both conserved end residues are part of each CDR3. Each record gives: clone size, D gene, J gene, V gene, CDR3 DNA, CDR3 protein. The D gene is left open where the match is weak. For some rows the clone size is stated as once, few or many, or as a class when expanded; others skip it.

>.|TRBD1|TRBJ2-7|TRBV6-5
TGTGCCAGCAATCAACAGGGGGCCTCCTACGAGCAGTACTTC
CASNQQGASYEQYF
>.|TRBD2|TRBJ2-3|TRBV10-3
TGTGCCATCAGAATGACTAGCGGCACAGATACGCAGTATTTT
CAIRMTSGTDTQYF
>.|TRBD1|TRBJ2-7|TRBV10-3
TGTGCCATCAGGGGGGGACAGGGTGAGAACGAGCAGTACTTC
CAIRGGQGENEQYF
>few|.|TRBJ2-3|TRBV30
TGTGCCTGGTCCGTACTACAGGGTTTAGAGACAGATACGCAGTATTTT
CAWSVLQGLETDTQYF
>.|.|TRBJ1-2|TRBV15
TGTGCCACCAGCAGAGATCGGGGGGCTGGCTACACCTTC
CATSRDRGAGYTF
>.|.|TRBJ1-1|TRBV3-1/TRBV3-2
TGTGCCAGCAGCCAAGAACAGGGAGGGCAGTCCAACACTGAAGCTTTCTTT
CASSQEQGGQSNTEAFF
>once|.|TRBJ1-4|TRBV5-1
TGCGCCAGCAGCTCCGGGGGTCCGGATGAAAAACTGTTTTTT
CASSSGGPDEKLFF
>.|TRBD2|TRBJ2-2|TRBV27
TGTGCCAGCAGTTTCTCCCGGACTAGCGGGATAGACACCGGGGAGCTGTTTTTT
CASSFSRTSGIDTGELFF
>.|.|TRBJ1-5|TRBV10-3
TGTGCCATCAGTGAGGAGCGGGGTCAGCCCCAGCATTTT
CAISEERGQPQHF
>.|.|TRBJ1-4|TRBV28
TGTGCCAGCAGTTTTTATGGGGGGGGTAATGAAAAACTGTTTTTT
CASSFYGGGNEKLFF
>.|.|TRBJ1-3|TRBV9
TGTGCCAGCAGCGCCCTACAGGGTCGGAACACCATATATTTT
CASSALQGRNTIYF
>few|TRBD2|TRBJ2-7|TRBV6-2/TRBV6-3
TGTGCCAGCAGTTACTCGGTCTTTTCGGGACTAGACGCGAGCGAGCAGTACTTC
CASSYSVFSGLDASEQYF
>.|TRBD1|TRBJ1-2|TRBV18
TGTGCCAGCTCACAAGGGACAGGGGGCAATGGCTACACCTTC
CASSQGTGGNGYTF
>.|.|TRBJ1-2|TRBV18
TGTGCCAGCTCACCAGAGGGTAACTATGGCTACACCTTC
CASSPEGNYGYTF
>.|.|TRBJ2-5|TRBV6-5
TGTGCCAGCAGTCCGGGACACAGGGCGGTAGAGACCCAGTACTTC
CASSPGHRAVETQYF
>.|TRBD1|TRBJ2-7|TRBV18
TGTGCCAGCTCACCACAACAACCGGGACAGGGAAAATACGAGCAGTACTTC
CASSPQQPGQGKYEQYF
>.|TRBD2|TRBJ2-7|TRBV5-1
TGCGCCAGCAGCTTGGCCGGCGCTAGCGGGGACTCCTACGAGCAGTACTTC
CASSLAGASGDSYEQYF
>.|TRBD1|TRBJ1-3|TRBV5-6
TGTGCCAGCAGCACCGGGACAGGCATCTCTGGAAACACCATATATTTT
CASSTGTGISGNTIYF
>.|TRBD1|TRBJ1-2|TRBV4-2
TGTGCCAGCAGCCCACTGTCAGGGGGTAAATCCTATGGCTACACCTTC
CASSPLSGGKSYGYTF
>.|.|TRBJ1-2|TRBV10-3
TGTGCCATCAGTGATGGGAGCTCCTCTAACTATGGCTACACCTTC
CAISDGSSSNYGYTF
>once|.|TRBJ1-6|TRBV5-4
TGTGCCAGCAGCCTGGGGTTGGGTAGCAATTCACCCCTCCACTTT
CASSLGLGSNSPLHF
>.|.|TRBJ2-5|TRBV21-1
TGTGCCAGCAGCATCTACTCGGTTGAGCAGGGAGGACACCAAGAGACCCAGTACTTC
CASSIYSVEQGGHQETQYF
>.|.|TRBJ1-2|TRBV7-8
TGTGCCAGCAGCTTAGCGCTGGCAGAGGCCTATGGCTACACCTTC
CASSLALAEAYGYTF
>.|TRBD1|TRBJ1-2|TRBV6-5
TGTGCCAGCAGTTACTCGCCGGGACAGCTAGGGGGCTACACCTTC
CASSYSPGQLGGYTF
>.|.|TRBJ1-5|TRBV2
TGTGCCAGCAGTGAAGAACGGGGTTACAATCAGCCCCAGCATTTT
CASSEERGYNQPQHF
>.|TRBD2|TRBJ2-2|TRBV5-6
TGTGCCAGCAGCTTGTTTGGTCCTAGCGGGGGAGTCACCGGGGAGCTGTTTTTT
CASSLFGPSGGVTGELFF
>.|TRBD1|TRBJ1-4|TRBV30
TGTGCCTGGAGTGCCAGGACAGGGGGCGGAGGTGAAAAACTGTTTTTT
CAWSARTGGGGEKLFF
>.|TRBD1|TRBJ1-1|TRBV5-1
TGCGCCAGCAGCTCGGGACAGGGAGAGACTGAAGCTTTCTTT
CASSSGQGETEAFF
>.|.|TRBJ2-5|TRBV7-9
TGTGCCAGCAGCCACGAGATCGGGACCCAGTACTTC
CASSHEIGTQYF
>.|.|TRBJ1-2|TRBV4-1
TGCGCCAGCAGCGAAGATAGAGGCATAGACCACTATGGCTACACCTTC
CASSEDRGIDHYGYTF
>few|.|TRBJ1-2|TRBV18
TGTGCCAGCTCACCTTCCTATCGTGGCTACACCTTC
CASSPSYRGYTF
>.|TRBD1|TRBJ1-2|TRBV7-8
TGTGCCAGCAGCTTAGCTACGAATCGACAGGGGCAAGGCTATGGCTACACCTTC
CASSLATNRQGQGYGYTF
>.|.|TRBJ1-6|TRBV5-5
TGTGCCACCACCCCGGGGGGGATGGGGTATTCACCCCTCCACTTT
CATTPGGMGYSPLHF
>.|.|TRBJ2-7|TRBV21-1
TGTGCCAGCAGCCCCCCCCCGGCTAGCGGGGGAGCCTACGAGCAGTACTTC
CASSPPPASGGAYEQYF
>.|.|TRBJ1-5|TRBV27
TGTGCCAGCCCCAGGGAGGGCAGGGTGCCCAATCAGCCCCAGCATTTT
CASPREGRVPNQPQHF
>.|TRBD1|TRBJ2-7|TRBV3-1/TRBV3-2
TGTGCCAGCAGCAAAAGTCTTGGGACAGGGATCTACGAGCAGTACTTC
CASSKSLGTGIYEQYF
>.|TRBD1|TRBJ1-2|TRBV6-5
TGTGCCAGCAGAAAGACAGGGCGCGGCTATGGCTACACCTTC
CASRKTGRGYGYTF
>.|TRBD1|TRBJ2-3|TRBV19
TGTGCCAGTAGTATAGGACAGGGCCCCCCAGATACGCAGTATTTT
CASSIGQGPPDTQYF
>.|TRBD1|TRBJ2-7|TRBV5-4
TGTGCCAGCAGCCGAACCGGGACAGGGATTTCCTACGAGCAGTACTTC
CASSRTGTGISYEQYF
>.|.|TRBJ2-1|TRBV5-1
TGCGCCAGCAGACAGGAATGGGTTAATGAGCAGTTCTTC
CASRQEWVNEQFF
>.|TRBD2|TRBJ2-1|TRBV7-3
TGTGCCAGCAGCCCAATGAGCGGGGGATACAATGAGCAGTTCTTC
CASSPMSGGYNEQFF
>once|.|TRBJ1-2|TRBV5-1
TGCGCCAGCAGCCTGGTAGGGGGGGTCGGCTACACCTTC
CASSLVGGVGYTF